This entry is about one T cell receptor beta chain. The source of the sample is a study of cytomegalovirus exposure and HLA in healthy donors. Trimming removed 3 bases from V and 9 bases from J, with 9 bases in between. Germline CDR1 SEHNR, CDR2 FQNEAQ (reference sequence). The CDR3 length is 12 residues. The PCR made use of 60 Vbeta and 13 Jbeta primers. TCRdb's table, derived via immunoSEQ multiplex PCR, lists solely in-frame clones and lacks some. The repertoire holds some 170,000 clones, about 80% seen once, with 3.7% in the top ten. Input material: PBMCs. V usage is TRBV7-9 and J usage is TRBJ1-5, with a tentative D call TRBD1 (5 bases). The receptor's source is a man aged 25-45 years in good health and CMV-seropositive. The CDR3 spells CASSFRDLPQHF. The CDR3 DNA reads as TGTGCCAGCAGCTTCAGGGATTTGCCCCAGCATTTT.